The next 16 T cell receptor beta chains were all read from a single sample in a study of blood T cell repertoires in COVID-19. Generated by immunoSEQ multiplex PCR, the TCRdb table keeps only in-frame clones and is missing some. In the table there are 400,000 to 450,000 clones, 80% to 95% of which are singletons. Input material: PBMCs or T cells enriched from blood (not recorded which). These receptors originate from a man younger than 35 who had recovered from COVID-19.

The genes are TRBV5-5 and TRBJ1-6; no definite D call. Germline CDR1 SGHKS, CDR2 YYEKEE (reference sequence). The V and J ends lost 4 bases and 8 bases respectively, with 10 bases between them. The CDR3 totals 13 residues. The CDR3 loop reads CASSVLRDSPLHF. The DNA for the CDR3 is TGTGCCAGCAGCGTTCTGAGGGATTCACCCCTCCACTTT.

The chain combines TRBV10-3 with TRBJ2-7; possible D gene TRBD1, 5 bases. The ends were cut back, 0 bases at V and 4 bases at J, with 16 bases in the middle. Per germline, CDR1 ENHRY and CDR2 SYGVKD. The CDR3 sequence is 16 residues long. CDR3 coding DNA: TGTGCCATCAGTGAGTCGGTTGCAGCAGGGTTTTACGAGCAGTACTTC. It translates to CAISESVAAGFYEQYF.

This clone came up once. The chain recombines TRBV4-1 with TRBJ1-1, with D unresolved. With 3 bases removed from V and 7 bases from J, the gap between germline ends came to 15 bases. Germline V gene data show CDR1 as MGHRA and CDR2 as YSYEKL. The CDR3 sequence is 14 residues long. CDR3 region: CASSQGVESVEAFF. In DNA form, the CDR3 reads TGCGCCAGCAGCCAGGGAGTCGAGTCGGTTGAAGCTTTCTTT.

This sequence joins TRBV7-3 and TRBJ1-1; D gene ambiguous. Looked up from germline, CDR1 is SGHTA and CDR2 is FQGTGA. V lost 3 bases and J 4 bases, leaving 9 bases between the germline ends. This CDR3 spans 13 amino acids. DNA of the CDR3: TGTGCCAGCAGCTTGGCGGCGGGCACTGAAGCTTTCTTT. This gives the protein CASSLAAGTEAFF.

This chain connects TRBV6-5 to TRBJ2-7, with 10 bases lining up with TRBD1. Germline V gives CDR1 MNHEY, CDR2 SVGAGI. Trimming cost V 8 bases and J 8 bases; bases outside gene matches: 12. The CDR3 is made up of 14 amino acids. The CDR3 DNA is TGTGCCAGCTCCAGAGGGACAGGGGTTTTCCAGCAGTACTTC. It specifies CASSRGTGVFQQYF.

V is TRBV9 and J is TRBJ1-3; D gene uncertain. The germline CDR1 and CDR2 sequences are SGDLS and YYNGEE. CDR3 length: 14 amino acids. The ends were cut back, 0 bases at V and 8 bases at J, with 12 bases in the middle. The DNA of the CDR3 is TGTGCCAGCAGCGTAGCGGCGGGAAGGGACACCATATATTTT. This sequence encodes CASSVAAGRDTIYF.

The chain links TRBV11-2 to TRBJ2-1; TRBD2 matches 11 bases. The CDR3 is 18 residues long. CDR1 and CDR2 (germline): SGHAT, FQNNGV. J gave up 5 bases and V 0 bases, and 9 bases lay outside the gene matches. The CDR3 loop is CASSLEATPGLADNEQFF. The CDR3 DNA reads TGTGCCAGCAGCTTAGAGGCCACTCCGGGACTAGCGGACAATGAGCAGTTCTTC.

The V call is TRBV18, the J call TRBJ1-3; no clear D. The V gene lost 5 bases and the J gene lost 4 bases, with 9 bases spanning the gap. Germline V lookup: CDR1 KGHSH, CDR2 LQKENI. This CDR3 spans 13 amino acids. The CDR3 DNA reads TGTGCCAGCTCAAGTGGTACAGGAAACACCATATATTTT. As protein: CASSSGTGNTIYF.

This sequence joins TRBV3-1 (or the pseudogene TRBV3-2) and TRBJ1-2, with D possibly being TRBD1 (5 bases). CDR3 size: 15 residues. The germline V gene encodes CDR1 LGHDT and CDR2 YNNKEL (reference sequence). V dropped 1 base and J dropped 2 bases, with 11 bases sitting between them. CDR3 sequence: CASSQGWGRNYGYTF. The CDR3 DNA sequence: TGTGCCAGCAGCCAAGGGTGGGGCAGGAACTATGGCTACACCTTC.

This clone was seen only once. This chain joins TRBV27 and TRBJ2-7; 13 bases line up with TRBD2. The CDR3 extends over 17 amino acids. V was pared by 4 bases and J by 2 bases, with 8 bases of the junction left unmatched. The germline CDR1 and CDR2 sequences are MNHEY and SMNVEV (reference sequence). For the CDR3, the DNA is TGTGCCAGCAGTTCGTTAGGGACTAGCGGGGACCCCTACGAGCAGTACTTC. It is translated as CASSSLGTSGDPYEQYF.

The J gene is TRBJ2-2, the V gene TRBV6-5; the match to TRBD2 covers 9 bases. The CDR3 extends over 15 amino acids. Germline V gene sequence: CDR1 MNHEY, CDR2 SVGAGI. After removal of 2 bases from V and 6 bases from J, the junction contained 4 bases not matched to a gene. The CDR3 DNA is TGTGCCAGCAGTTACGGCGGGGGGGCAGCCGGGGAGCTGTTTTTT. It codes for CASSYGGGAAGELFF.

This clone was seen a few times. The chain recombines TRBV6-5 with TRBJ1-5, with D possibly TRBD1 on 5 matching bases. Trimming took 6 bases from V and 0 from J, leaving 12 bases between them. CDR1 is MNHEY and CDR2 is SVGAGI in the germline V gene. The CDR3 extends over 15 amino acids. The CDR3 bases are TGTGCCAGCAGAGTGACAGATAATAGCAATCAGCCCCAGCATTTT. This gives the protein CASRVTDNSNQPQHF.

The chain employs TRBV18 and TRBJ1-2; D call uncertain. Looked up from germline, CDR1 is KGHSH and CDR2 is LQKENI. CDR3 length: 14 amino acids. The V end lost 0 bases, the J end lost 9 bases, and 14 bases lay between the germline ends. CDR3 in amino acids: CASSPPAVWERYTF. For the CDR3, the DNA is TGTGCCAGCTCACCACCGGCAGTTTGGGAGCGCTACACCTTC.

The CDR3 reads CASSQAANRGQGYTF. DNA of the CDR3: TGCGCCAGCAGCCAAGCTGCTAACAGGGGGCAAGGCTACACCTTC. The V gene is TRBV4-1, the J gene TRBJ1-2, with 9 bases lining up with TRBD1. This CDR3 has 15 amino acids. Trimming cost V 1 base and J 8 bases; bases outside gene matches: 8. Germline CDR1 is MGHRA and CDR2 is YSYEKL.

This chain links TRBV27 with TRBJ2-2, with D possibly being TRBD2 (5 bases). This CDR3 spans 11 amino acids. The germline V gene has CDR1 MNHEY and CDR2 SMNVEV (reference sequence). V was cut by 6 bases and J by 7 bases, with 6 bases left in between. This CDR3 is CASRAGGELFF. CDR3 in DNA: TGTGCCAGCAGGGCGGGCGGGGAGCTGTTTTTT.

The rearrangement uses TRBV3-1 (or the pseudogene TRBV3-2) and TRBJ2-1; 10 bases agree with TRBD2. Germline V gene data show CDR1 as LGHDT and CDR2 as YNNKEL (reference sequence). The CDR3 has 15 residues. The V gene end was trimmed by 4 bases and the J gene end by 5 bases; junction bases not matched to a gene: 5. In DNA form, the CDR3 reads TGTGCCAGCAGCCTACGGACTAGCGGTAACAATGAGCAGTTCTTC. It encodes CASSLRTSGNNEQFF.